A single sample gave rise to the 5 T cell receptor beta chains below, sequenced in a study of cytomegalovirus exposure and HLA in healthy donors. PCR involved 60 Vbeta and 13 Jbeta primers. Using immunoSEQ multiplex PCR, the repertoire was profiled, and TCRdb retains in-frame clones only, with some absent. The sample lists 150,000 or so clones, under 85% occurring once. Sequenced: PBMCs. The source is a human donor in good health.

V usage is TRBV7-2 and J usage is TRBJ1-2; the match to TRBD1 covers 7 bases. The V gene's germline CDR1 is SGHTA and CDR2 FQGNSA. J gave up 2 bases and V 5 bases, and 8 bases lay outside the gene matches. The CDR3 contains 15 residues. This CDR3 reads CASSPGDRPNYGYTF. CDR3 DNA: TGTGCCAGCAGCCCAGGGGACAGACCGAACTATGGCTACACCTTC.

The chain is built from TRBV7-8 and TRBJ1-2; D is undetermined. Germline CDR1 SGHVS, CDR2 FQNEAQ. The CDR3 is 13 amino acids. With 1 base removed from V and 6 bases from J, the gap between germline ends came to 9 bases. The CDR3 DNA follows: TGTGCCAGCAGCTTAGGCGGCCTAGATGGCTACACCTTC. This translates into CASSLGGLDGYTF.

The rearrangement links TRBV4-3 to TRBJ2-1, with 7 bases that match TRBD2. CDR1 and CDR2 from the germline V gene are LGHNA and YSLEER. Trimming removed 2 bases from V and 3 bases from J; junction bases left unmatched: 10. This CDR3 comprises 17 residues. The CDR3 DNA is TGCGCCAGCAGCCAACATAAGACTAGCATCGGCTACAATGAGCAGTTCTTC. Translation gives CASSQHKTSIGYNEQFF.

The chain recombines TRBV4-3 with TRBJ1-3; D is undetermined. Germline-derived CDR1 and CDR2 are LGHNA and YSLEER. CDR3 length: 13 residues. Trimming took off 0 bases at V and 8 bases at J, with 8 bases between the two ends. The CDR3 reads CASSQDMADTIYF. The CDR3 nucleotides read TGCGCCAGCAGCCAAGATATGGCGGACACCATATATTTT.

This clone was recorded a few times. The chain joins TRBV5-6 to TRBJ1-1, with 8 bases identical to TRBD1. This CDR3 spans 15 amino acids. Germline CDR1 reads SGHDT; CDR2 reads YYEEEE. V gave up 4 bases and J gave up 1 base; unmatched junction bases: 6. CDR3 sequence reads: CASSPDRAPNTEAFF. In DNA, the CDR3 is TGTGCCAGCAGCCCGGACAGGGCCCCGAACACTGAAGCTTTCTTT.